The clone carrying this TCR beta chain showed up just a few times. The antigen remains undetermined. This sample was taken from a study of post-analysis software for immune sequencing data. Prepared TCR beta cDNA libraries contained unique molecular identifiers. T cells, roughly 0.85 to 10 million of them, yielded hundreds of thousands of cDNA molecules. One entry per CDR3 protein results from TCRdb running MiXCR on the PCR reads. The data contain more than 500,000 distinct CDR3 sequences, around 31% of them singletons. Germline CDR1 reads DFQATT; CDR2 reads SNEGSKA (reference sequence). V dropped 3 bases and J dropped 1 base, with 12 bases sitting between them. The CDR3 has 14 amino acids. Broader study findings: Compared against controls, patients with multiple sclerosis displayed significantly lower normalized Chao1 diversity. A handful of TRBV segments occurring more often in patients than controls included TRBV5-6, TRBV5-1 and TRBV20-1.

V gene TRBV20-1 combines with J gene TRBJ1-1; D perhaps matches TRBD1 (6 bases). The sequence derives from a girl aged 2-17 years with multiple sclerosis. The sample consisted of blood. This chain's CDR3 is CSASQTGANTEAFF. CDR3 in DNA: TGCAGTGCTAGCCAGACAGGAGCGAACACTGAAGCTTTCTTT.